The 22 T cell receptor beta chains given below trace back to one sample, sequenced in a study of T cell responses to AZD1222 COVID-19 vaccine. The data were produced by immunoSEQ multiplex PCR, yet TCRdb's version contains in-frame clones alone and is incomplete. The sample includes more than 110,000 clones, around nine tenths of them seen just once. Here the sequenced sample was peripheral blood, taken on day 0 of AZD1222 vaccination. All receptors come from an adult in good health.

This rearrangement joins TRBV18 to TRBJ2-1; possibly TRBD1 for D (7 bases). CDR3 length equals 17 residues. The V end lost 3 bases, the J end lost 5 bases, and 20 bases lay between the germline ends. Germline CDR1 reads KGHSH; CDR2 reads LQKENI. The CDR3 bases are TGTGCCAGCTCACCTTGGAGAGGAGGGGGCGCCGACAATGAGCAGTTCTTC. Its protein is CASSPWRGGGADNEQFF. The whole variable domain, filled in from reference TRBV18 and TRBJ2-1, reads NAGVMQNPRHLVRRRGQEARLRCSPMKGHSHVYWYRQLPEEGLKFMVYLQKENIIDESGMPKERFSAEFPKEGPSILRIQQVVRGDSAAYFCASSPWRGGGADNEQFFGPGTRLTVL.

The chain links TRBV4-1 to TRBJ2-7; D remains unclear. CDR3 length: 13 residues. The germline V and J ends were trimmed by 1 base and 3 bases, with 7 bases remaining between them. The V gene's germline CDR1 is MGHRA and CDR2 YSYEKL. The CDR3 sequence is CASSQVADYEQYF. The CDR3, as DNA: TGCGCCAGCAGCCAAGTCGCCGACTACGAGCAGTACTTC.

This chain links TRBV28 with TRBJ2-7; no reliable D call. V lost 2 bases, J lost 4 bases, and 6 bases lay in between. This CDR3 comprises 12 residues. Germline loops: CDR1 MDHEN, CDR2 SYDVKM. Here the CDR3 reads CASSLNEYEQYF. CDR3 DNA: TGTGCCAGCAGTTTAAATGAGTACGAGCAGTACTTC.

This chain connects TRBV20-1 to TRBJ2-7, with TRBD1 matching over 8 bases. The CDR3 is made up of 13 amino acids. CDR1 DFQATT and CDR2 SNEGSKA come from the germline V gene (reference sequence). V was pared by 3 bases and J by 4 bases, with 5 bases of the junction left unmatched. CDR3: CSASYDRGYEQYF. CDR3 nucleotides: TGCAGTGCTAGTTATGACAGGGGTTACGAGCAGTACTTC.

The chain has TRBV4-3 and TRBJ1-2, with 8 bases lining up with TRBD1. V lost 0 bases to trimming and J lost 7 bases; unmatched junction nucleotides: 10. This CDR3 is 16 amino acids long. CDR1 and CDR2 from the germline V gene are LGHNA and YSLEER. In DNA form, the CDR3 reads TGCGCCAGCAGCCAAGATCGGGGCAGGGGGCTCCCTGGCTACACCTTC. Encoded protein: CASSQDRGRGLPGYTF.

The chain uses TRBV6-5 and TRBJ2-7; the D is unclear. Trimming removed 0 bases at V and 2 bases at J, with 8 bases between. The CDR3 sequence is 14 residues long. The germline V gene encodes CDR1 MNHEY and CDR2 SVGAGI. CDR3 protein: CASSYSSETYEQYF. CDR3 nucleotides: TGTGCCAGCAGTTACTCGTCGGAGACCTACGAGCAGTACTTC.

V gene TRBV7-9 combines with J gene TRBJ2-1; 8 nucleotides align to TRBD2. This CDR3 has 14 residues. V lost 4 bases, J lost 8 bases, and 7 bases stayed unmatched. From germline, CDR1 is SEHNR and CDR2 FQNEAQ (reference sequence). The CDR3, as DNA: TGTGCCAGCAGCTCCAGCGGGAGAAAGGATGAGCAGTTCTTC. Translating it yields CASSSSGRKDEQFF. Full variable domain (missing parts from reference TRBV7-9 and TRBJ2-1): DTGVSQNPRHKITKRGQNVTFRCDPISEHNRLYWYRQTLGQGPEFLTYFQNEAQLEKSRLLSDRFSAERPKGSFSTLEIQRTEQGDSAMYLCASSSSGRKDEQFFGPGTRLTVL.

This chain links TRBV27 with TRBJ2-3; D possibly corresponds to TRBD1 (5 bases). The V end lost 5 bases, the J end lost 2 bases, and 11 bases lay between the germline ends. Germline assignment: CDR1 MNHEY and CDR2 SMNVEV (reference sequence). The CDR3 is made up of 14 amino acids. The CDR3 DNA sequence: TGTGCCAGCAGTCAGGGTCCATCCACAGATACGCAGTATTTT. This encodes CASSQGPSTDTQYF.

The rearrangement links TRBV5-1 to TRBJ2-5; D could derive from TRBD1 or TRBD2 (7 bases each). The CDR3 length is 16 residues. V lost 4 bases and J 5 bases, leaving 21 bases between the germline ends. Germline CDR1 SGHRS, CDR2 YFSETQ. The CDR3 region is CASSPSDRQGGETQYF. As DNA, the CDR3 is TGCGCCAGCAGCCCCTCTGACCGACAGGGAGGGGAGACCCAGTACTTC.

V usage is TRBV5-4 and J usage is TRBJ1-4; D unresolved. Germline values: CDR1 SGHNT, CDR2 YYREEE (reference sequence). Trimming pared 0 bases from V and 7 bases from J, leaving 10 bases between. This CDR3 has 14 amino acids. CDR3 amino acids: CASSLGPQPEKLFF. The CDR3 DNA reads as TGTGCCAGCAGCTTGGGGCCCCAACCTGAAAAACTGTTTTTT.

This clone is a singleton in its sample. The chain couples TRBV5-6 to TRBJ2-1; D remains ambiguous. Germline lookup yields CDR1 SGHDT and CDR2 YYEEEE. The V gene lost 0 bases and the J gene lost 10 bases, with 8 bases spanning the gap. CDR3 length: 12 amino acids. The CDR3 coding sequence is TGTGCCAGCAGCTTGGGCCTTTGGGAGCAGTTCTTC. This sequence encodes CASSLGLWEQFF.

The V call is TRBV4-2, the J call TRBJ1-1; D perhaps matches TRBD1 (5 bases). This CDR3 is built from 18 residues. Germline assignment: CDR1 LGHNA and CDR2 YNFKEQ. The germline V and J ends were trimmed by 1 base and 0 bases, with 18 bases remaining between them. CDR3 DNA: TGTGCCAGCAGCCAAGCCGTCGGGGGTCGCGGTTTGAACACTGAAGCTTTCTTT. Amino acid sequence: CASSQAVGGRGLNTEAFF.

The V gene is TRBV19, the J gene TRBJ1-5; D uncertain. The CDR3 loop spans 14 amino acids. CDR1 and CDR2 from the germline V gene are LNHDA and SQIVND (reference sequence). V gave up 3 bases and J gave up 1 base, with 7 bases separating them. CDR3 loop: CASSILGSNQPQHF. In nucleotides, the CDR3 is TGTGCCAGTAGTATTCTGGGGAGCAATCAGCCCCAGCATTTT.

This chain links TRBV7-3 with TRBJ2-2; D is undetermined. The CDR3 is 17 amino acids. Germline V gene lookup returns CDR1 SGHTA and CDR2 FQGTGA. Trimming removed 5 bases from V and 4 bases from J, with 20 bases in between. This chain's CDR3 is CASSPTSSFLPTGELFF. In DNA form, the CDR3 reads TGTGCCAGCAGCCCCACGTCTAGTTTTCTACCCACCGGGGAGCTGTTTTTT.

CDR3 loop: CASSHGLAGIFSQYF. The DNA of the CDR3 is TGTGCCAGCAGTCATGGACTAGCGGGGATTTTTTCGCAGTATTTT. V usage is TRBV6-1 and J usage is TRBJ2-3, with TRBD2 matching 12 bases. The CDR3 runs 15 residues. The germline gives CDR1 MNHNS, CDR2 SASEGT. J was trimmed by 10 bases and V by 5 bases; bases with no gene match: 10.

This clone was observed once. J is TRBJ2-2 and V is TRBV5-1; TRBD2 agrees at 7 bases. V lost 0 bases, J lost 1 base, and 3 bases stayed unmatched. The CDR3 runs 16 residues. Germline V gives CDR1 SGHRS, CDR2 YFSETQ. CDR3 coding DNA: TGCGCCAGCAGCTTGGGGGCTAGCGGGAACACCGGGGAGCTGTTTTTT. This codes for CASSLGASGNTGELFF.

The chain uses TRBV2 and TRBJ2-7; D ambiguous. CDR3 length equals 15 residues. The V end was cut by 6 bases, the J end by 0 bases, with 15 bases between. Germline V gene sequence: CDR1 SNHLY, CDR2 FYNNEI. CDR3 region: CASRELESVSYEQYF. CDR3 DNA sequence: TGTGCCAGCAGGGAGCTAGAGTCCGTCTCCTACGAGCAGTACTTC. Looking up the rest from reference TRBV2 and TRBJ2-7 gives the full variable domain: EPEVTQTPSHQVTQMGQEVILRCVPISNHLYFYWYRQILGQKVEFLVSFYNNEISEKSEIFDDQFSVERPDGSNFTLKIRSTKLEDSAMYFCASRELESVSYEQYFGPGTRLTVT.

V and J are TRBV4-2 and TRBJ2-7; 9 bases agree with TRBD1. J lost 6 bases, V lost 4 bases, and 7 bases had no gene match. The CDR3 is made up of 14 amino acids. Per germline, CDR1 LGHNA and CDR2 YNFKEQ. The CDR3, as DNA: TGTGCCAGCAGCCTCCGGACAGGGGCTGGCGAGCAGTACTTC. Translating it yields CASSLRTGAGEQYF.

The chain links TRBV30 to TRBJ2-1; the D gene could be TRBD1 or TRBD2 (5 bases each). This CDR3 has 16 amino acids. Trimming left V 5 bases short and J 2 bases short, with 19 bases between. Germline CDR1 and CDR2: GTSNPN and SVGIG (reference sequence). CDR3 sequence: CAWQTRGGVAYNEQFF. CDR3 DNA sequence: TGTGCCTGGCAAACCCGTGGGGGAGTCGCCTACAATGAGCAGTTCTTC.

This clone was recorded once. This chain joins TRBV4-3 and TRBJ1-5, with a weak D call TRBD1 (5 bases). This CDR3 comprises 14 residues. Trimming pared 7 bases from V and 3 bases from J, leaving 13 bases between. Germline values: CDR1 LGHNA, CDR2 YSLEER. The CDR3 is CASTQGVFNQPQHF. The CDR3 DNA reads TGCGCCAGCACGCAGGGTGTGTTCAATCAGCCCCAGCATTTT.

CDR3 nucleotides: TGTGCCAGCAGCGCCGGGCCGTACACAAATGAGCAGTTCTTC. Protein: CASSAGPYTNEQFF. The chain links TRBV9 to TRBJ2-1; D is uncertain. Trimming left V 3 bases short and J 7 bases short, with 14 bases between. The CDR3 runs 14 residues. The germline V gene encodes CDR1 SGDLS and CDR2 YYNGEE.

The gene calls are TRBV6-5 and TRBJ2-1; D ambiguous. This CDR3 is built from 15 residues. Germline CDR1 and CDR2: MNHEY and SVGAGI. The ends were cut back, 5 bases at V and 4 bases at J, with 15 bases in the middle. This CDR3 is CASSQTSSLYNEQFF. CDR3 in DNA: TGTGCCAGCAGTCAGACTTCCTCCCTATACAATGAGCAGTTCTTC.